Described below is a single T cell receptor (beta chain) sequence and its context. Its antigen is undetermined. This sample was taken from a study of beta chain features in type 1 diabetes. The authors reverse transcribed all of the isolated RNA, so sequencing captured expressed TCRB transcripts. Produced via immunoSEQ multiplex PCR; TCRdb's table is partial and in-frame only. The data contain around 50,000 clones, approximately 40% of them singletons. The study's findings and limits: When Type 1 diabetes patients were examined, their TCRB CDR3s proved moderately but significantly shorter in all four CD4+ subsets. A potential influence of HLA type upon TCRB rearrangement remained unresolved herein. In type 1 diabetes patients, VDJ junctions had fewer insertions; deletions at these junctions were more frequent.

It was one heparinised blood draw, averaging approximately 100 mL, that each donor gave. Purities over 95% were achieved in all sorted populations. Germline V lookup: CDR1 LGHNA, CDR2 YSLEER. This CDR3 region has 17 residues. V was pared by 0 bases and J by 7 bases, with 6 bases of the junction left unmatched. Sequencing used stem cell memory CD4+ T cells from blood. V is TRBV4-3 and J is TRBJ2-2; 12 bases map to TRBD2. The clonotype comes from a man aged 25 to 40 with type 1 diabetes. The CDR3 DNA follows: TGCGCCAGCAGCCAAGATTGGACTAGCGGGAACGGCGGGGAGCTGTTTTTT. The encoded protein is CASSQDWTSGNGGELFF.